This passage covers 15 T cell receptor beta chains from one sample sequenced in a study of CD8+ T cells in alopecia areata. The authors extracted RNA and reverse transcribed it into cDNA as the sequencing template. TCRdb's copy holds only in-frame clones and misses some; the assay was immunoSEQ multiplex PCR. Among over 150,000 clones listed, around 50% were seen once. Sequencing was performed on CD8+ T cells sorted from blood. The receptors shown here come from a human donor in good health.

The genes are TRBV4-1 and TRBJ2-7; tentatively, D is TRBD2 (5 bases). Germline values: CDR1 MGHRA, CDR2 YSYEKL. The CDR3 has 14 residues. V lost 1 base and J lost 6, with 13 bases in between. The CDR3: CASSQGERVGEQYF. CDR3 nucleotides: TGCGCCAGCAGCCAAGGGGAGAGGGTCGGCGAGCAGTACTTC.

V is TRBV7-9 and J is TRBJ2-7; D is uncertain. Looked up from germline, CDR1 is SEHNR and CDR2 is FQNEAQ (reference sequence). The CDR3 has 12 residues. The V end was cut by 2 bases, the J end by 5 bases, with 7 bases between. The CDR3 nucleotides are TGTGCCAGCAGCTTAAGGGTGGACGAGCAGTACTTC. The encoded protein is CASSLRVDEQYF.

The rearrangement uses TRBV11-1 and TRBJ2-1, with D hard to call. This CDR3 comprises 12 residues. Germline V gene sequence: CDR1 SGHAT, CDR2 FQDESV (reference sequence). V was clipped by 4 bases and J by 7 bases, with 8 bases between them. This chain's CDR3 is CASSYGDNEQFF. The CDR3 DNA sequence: TGTGCCAGCAGCTATGGGGATAATGAGCAGTTCTTC.

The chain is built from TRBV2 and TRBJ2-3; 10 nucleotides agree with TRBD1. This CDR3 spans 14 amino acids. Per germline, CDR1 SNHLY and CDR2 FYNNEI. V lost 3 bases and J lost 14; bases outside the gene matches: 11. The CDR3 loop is CASSDSTGTGVPYF. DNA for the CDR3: TGTGCCAGCAGTGACTCAACCGGGACAGGGGTTCCGTATTTT.

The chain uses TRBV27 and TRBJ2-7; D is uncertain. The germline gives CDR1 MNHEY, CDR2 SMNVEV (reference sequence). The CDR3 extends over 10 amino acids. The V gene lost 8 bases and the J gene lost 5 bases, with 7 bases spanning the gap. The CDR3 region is CASGPDEQYF. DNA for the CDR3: TGTGCCAGCGGTCCCGACGAGCAGTACTTC.

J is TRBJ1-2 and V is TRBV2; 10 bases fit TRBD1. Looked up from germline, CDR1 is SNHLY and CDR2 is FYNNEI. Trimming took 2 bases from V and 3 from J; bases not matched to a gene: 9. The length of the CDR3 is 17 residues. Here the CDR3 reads CASSEPETGGIDYGYTF. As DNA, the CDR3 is TGTGCCAGCAGTGAACCCGAGACAGGGGGCATCGACTATGGCTACACCTTC.

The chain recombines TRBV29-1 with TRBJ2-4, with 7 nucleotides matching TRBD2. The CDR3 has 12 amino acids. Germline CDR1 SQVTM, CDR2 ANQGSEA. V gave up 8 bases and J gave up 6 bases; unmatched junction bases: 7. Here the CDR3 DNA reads TGCAGCTCAGGTGGGGAGGGAAACATTCAGTACTTC. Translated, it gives CSSGGEGNIQYF.

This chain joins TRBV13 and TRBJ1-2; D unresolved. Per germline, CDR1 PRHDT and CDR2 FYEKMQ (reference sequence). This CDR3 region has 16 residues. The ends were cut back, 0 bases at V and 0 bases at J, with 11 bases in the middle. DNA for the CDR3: TGTGCCAGCAGCTTAGGGTCACTCAGTGCTAACTATGGCTACACCTTC. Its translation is CASSLGSLSANYGYTF.

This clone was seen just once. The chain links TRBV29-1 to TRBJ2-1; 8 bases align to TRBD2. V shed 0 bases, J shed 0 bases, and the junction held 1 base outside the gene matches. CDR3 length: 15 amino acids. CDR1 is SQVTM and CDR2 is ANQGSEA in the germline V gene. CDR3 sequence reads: CSVEEGLGSYNEQFF. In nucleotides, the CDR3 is TGCAGCGTTGAAGAGGGACTAGGCTCCTACAATGAGCAGTTCTTC.

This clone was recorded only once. The CDR3: CASSETRVHGYTF. The CDR3 DNA sequence: TGTGCCAGCAGTGAAACCAGGGTGCATGGCTACACCTTC. The chain combines TRBV6-1 with TRBJ1-2, with D possibly being TRBD1 (5 bases). V was shortened by 2 bases and J by 6 bases, with 10 bases between the two germline ends. Germline CDR1 MNHNS, CDR2 SASEGT. The CDR3 has 13 residues.

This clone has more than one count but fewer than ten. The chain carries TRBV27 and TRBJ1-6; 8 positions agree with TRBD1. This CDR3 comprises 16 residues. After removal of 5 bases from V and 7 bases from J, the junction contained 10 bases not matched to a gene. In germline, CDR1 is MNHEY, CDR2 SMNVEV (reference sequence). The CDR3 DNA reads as TGTGCCAGCAGTACCCCGGCCAGGGGGCGAAATTCACCCCTCCACTTT. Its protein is CASSTPARGRNSPLHF.

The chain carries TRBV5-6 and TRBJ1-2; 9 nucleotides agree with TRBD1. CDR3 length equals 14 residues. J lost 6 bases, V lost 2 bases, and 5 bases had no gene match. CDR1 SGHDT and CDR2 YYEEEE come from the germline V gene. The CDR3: CASSLQGATDGYTF. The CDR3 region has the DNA TGTGCCAGCAGCTTACAGGGGGCGACGGATGGCTACACCTTC.

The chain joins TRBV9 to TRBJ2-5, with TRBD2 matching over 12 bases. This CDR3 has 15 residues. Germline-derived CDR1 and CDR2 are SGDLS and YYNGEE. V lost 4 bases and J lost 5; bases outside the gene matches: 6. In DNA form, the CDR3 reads TGTGCCAGCAGCTCTAGCGGGGGGGCCTGGGAGACCCAGTACTTC. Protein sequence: CASSSSGGAWETQYF.

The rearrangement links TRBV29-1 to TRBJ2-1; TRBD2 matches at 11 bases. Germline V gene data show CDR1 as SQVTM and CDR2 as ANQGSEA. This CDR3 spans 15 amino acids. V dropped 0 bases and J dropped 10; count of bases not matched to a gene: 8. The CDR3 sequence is CSVEDLETSGDEQFF. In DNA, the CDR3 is TGCAGCGTTGAAGATCTTGAGACTAGCGGGGACGAGCAGTTCTTC.

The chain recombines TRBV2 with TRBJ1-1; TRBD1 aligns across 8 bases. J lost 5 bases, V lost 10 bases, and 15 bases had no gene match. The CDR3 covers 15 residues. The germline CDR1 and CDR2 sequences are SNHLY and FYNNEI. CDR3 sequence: CAISPKQGVGTEAFF. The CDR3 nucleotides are TGTGCCATCTCACCAAAACAGGGGGTTGGAACTGAAGCTTTCTTT.